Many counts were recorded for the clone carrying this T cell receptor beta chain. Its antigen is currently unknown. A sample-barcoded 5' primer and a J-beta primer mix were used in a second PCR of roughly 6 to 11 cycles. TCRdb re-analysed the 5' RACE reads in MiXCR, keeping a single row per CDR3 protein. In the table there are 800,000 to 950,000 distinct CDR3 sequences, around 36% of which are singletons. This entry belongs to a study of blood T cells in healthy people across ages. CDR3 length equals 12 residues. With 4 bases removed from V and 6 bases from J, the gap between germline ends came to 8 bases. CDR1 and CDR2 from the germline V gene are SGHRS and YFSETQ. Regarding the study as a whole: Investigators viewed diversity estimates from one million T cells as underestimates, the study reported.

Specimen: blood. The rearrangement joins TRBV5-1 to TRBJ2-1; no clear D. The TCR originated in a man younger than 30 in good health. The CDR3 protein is CASSPVGNEQFF. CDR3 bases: TGCGCCAGCAGCCCCGTTGGCAATGAGCAGTTCTTC.